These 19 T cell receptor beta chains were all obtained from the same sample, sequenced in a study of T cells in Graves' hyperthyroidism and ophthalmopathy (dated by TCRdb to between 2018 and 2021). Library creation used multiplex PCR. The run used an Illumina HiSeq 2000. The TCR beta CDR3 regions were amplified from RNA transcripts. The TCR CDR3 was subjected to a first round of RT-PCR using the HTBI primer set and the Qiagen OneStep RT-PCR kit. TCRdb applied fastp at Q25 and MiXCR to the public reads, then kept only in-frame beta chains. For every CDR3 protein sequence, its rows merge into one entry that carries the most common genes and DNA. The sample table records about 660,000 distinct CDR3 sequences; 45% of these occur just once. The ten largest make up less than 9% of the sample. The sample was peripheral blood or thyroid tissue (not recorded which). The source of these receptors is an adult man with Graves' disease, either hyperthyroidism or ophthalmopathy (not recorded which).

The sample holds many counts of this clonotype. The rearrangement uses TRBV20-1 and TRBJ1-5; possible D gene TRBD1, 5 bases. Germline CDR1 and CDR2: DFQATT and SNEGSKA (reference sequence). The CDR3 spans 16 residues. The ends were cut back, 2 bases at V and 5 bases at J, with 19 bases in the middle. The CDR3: CSARRPRAREHQPQHF. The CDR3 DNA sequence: TGCAGTGCTAGACGTCCCAGGGCGAGGGAGCATCAGCCCCAGCATTTT.

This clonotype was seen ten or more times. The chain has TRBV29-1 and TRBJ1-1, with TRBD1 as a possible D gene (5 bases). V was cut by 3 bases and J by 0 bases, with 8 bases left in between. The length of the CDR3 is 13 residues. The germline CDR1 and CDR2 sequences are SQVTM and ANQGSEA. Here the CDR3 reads CSVDETVNTEAFF. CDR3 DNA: TGCAGCGTTGATGAGACAGTGAACACTGAAGCTTTCTTT.

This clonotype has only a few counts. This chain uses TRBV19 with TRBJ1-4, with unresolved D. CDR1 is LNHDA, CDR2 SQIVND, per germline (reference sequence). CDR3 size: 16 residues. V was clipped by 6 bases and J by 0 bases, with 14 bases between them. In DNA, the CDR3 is TGTGCCAGTAGACCTCTGACTCTTGCAACTAATGAAAAACTGTTTTTT. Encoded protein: CASRPLTLATNEKLFF.

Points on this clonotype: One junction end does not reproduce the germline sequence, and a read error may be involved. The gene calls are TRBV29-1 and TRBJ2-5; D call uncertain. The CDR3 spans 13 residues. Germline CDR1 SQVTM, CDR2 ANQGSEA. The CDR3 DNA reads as TGCAGCGTCGAAGTCGGCCGAGGAGAGGCCCAGTACTTC. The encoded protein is CSVEVGRGEAQYF.

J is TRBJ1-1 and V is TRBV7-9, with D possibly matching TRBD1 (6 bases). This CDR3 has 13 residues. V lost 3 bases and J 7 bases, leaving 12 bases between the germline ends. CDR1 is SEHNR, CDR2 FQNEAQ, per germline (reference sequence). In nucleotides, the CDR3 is TGTGCCAGCAGCTTTCAGGGGCCTATTGAAGCTTTCTTT. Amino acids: CASSFQGPIEAFF.

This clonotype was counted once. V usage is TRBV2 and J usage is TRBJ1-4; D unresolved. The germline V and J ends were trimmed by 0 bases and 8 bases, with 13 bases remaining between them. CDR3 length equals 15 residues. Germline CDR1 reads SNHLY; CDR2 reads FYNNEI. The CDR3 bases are TGTGCCAGCAGTGAAGCGCCAGGCCTGGGAGAAAAACTGTTTTTT. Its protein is CASSEAPGLGEKLFF.

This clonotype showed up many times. CDR3 sequence: CSARFQAYEQYF. In DNA form, the CDR3 reads TGCAGTGCTAGATTTCAGGCCTACGAGCAGTACTTC. V and J are TRBV20-1 and TRBJ2-7; D is undetermined. V gave up 2 bases and J gave up 2 bases, with 7 bases separating them. This CDR3 comprises 12 residues. Germline values: CDR1 DFQATT, CDR2 SNEGSKA (reference sequence).

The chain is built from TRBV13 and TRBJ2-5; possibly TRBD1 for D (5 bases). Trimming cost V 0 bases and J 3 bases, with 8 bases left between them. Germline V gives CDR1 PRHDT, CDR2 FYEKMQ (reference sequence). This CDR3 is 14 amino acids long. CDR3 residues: CASSLGGAEETQYF. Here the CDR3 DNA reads TGTGCCAGCAGCTTAGGAGGGGCAGAAGAGACCCAGTACTTC.

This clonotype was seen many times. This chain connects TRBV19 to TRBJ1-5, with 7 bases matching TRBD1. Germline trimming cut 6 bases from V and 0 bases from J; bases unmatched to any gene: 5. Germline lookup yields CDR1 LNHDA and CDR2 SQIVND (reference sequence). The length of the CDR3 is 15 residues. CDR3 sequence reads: CASRYRGISNQPQHF. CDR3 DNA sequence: TGTGCCAGTAGGTACAGGGGTATTAGCAATCAGCCCCAGCATTTT.

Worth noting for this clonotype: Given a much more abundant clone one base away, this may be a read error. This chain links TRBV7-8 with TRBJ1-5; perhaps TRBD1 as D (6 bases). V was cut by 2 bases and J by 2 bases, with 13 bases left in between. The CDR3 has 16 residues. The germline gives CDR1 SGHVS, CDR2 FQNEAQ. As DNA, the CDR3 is TGTGCCAGCAGCTTAACACCGGGACACCGCAATCAGCCCCAGCATTTT. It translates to CASSLTPGHRNQPQHF.

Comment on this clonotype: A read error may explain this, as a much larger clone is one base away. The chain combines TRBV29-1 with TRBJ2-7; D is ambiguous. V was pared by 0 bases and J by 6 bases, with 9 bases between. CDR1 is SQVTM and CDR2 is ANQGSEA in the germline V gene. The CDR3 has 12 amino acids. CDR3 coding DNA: TGCAGCGTTGAAGATCGTCCCTCCGAGCAGTACTTC. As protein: CSVEDRPSEQYF.

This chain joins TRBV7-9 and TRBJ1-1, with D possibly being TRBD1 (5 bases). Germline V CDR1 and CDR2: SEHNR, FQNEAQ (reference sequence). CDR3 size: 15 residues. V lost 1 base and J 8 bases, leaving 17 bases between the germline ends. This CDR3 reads CASSLEGELTVEAFF. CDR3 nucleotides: TGTGCCAGCAGCTTAGAAGGGGAACTCACTGTCGAAGCTTTCTTT.

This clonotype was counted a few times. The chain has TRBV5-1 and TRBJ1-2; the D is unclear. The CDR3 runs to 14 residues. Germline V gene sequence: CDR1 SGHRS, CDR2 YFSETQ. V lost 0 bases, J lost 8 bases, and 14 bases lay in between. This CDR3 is CASSLAGLATGYTF. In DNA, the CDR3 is TGCGCCAGCAGCTTGGCTGGTCTCGCCACGGGCTACACCTTC.

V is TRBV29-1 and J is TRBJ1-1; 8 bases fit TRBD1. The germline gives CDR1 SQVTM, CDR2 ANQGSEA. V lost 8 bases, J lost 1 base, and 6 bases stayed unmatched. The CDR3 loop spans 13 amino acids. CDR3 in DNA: TGCAGCACGGGACAGGTGACGAACACTGAAGCTTTCTTT. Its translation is CSTGQVTNTEAFF.

Here the CDR3 DNA reads TGCGCCAGTTCTTTTTGGGAGGACGGATCGTCGGCCCTCCACTTT. Translation gives CASSFWEDGSSALHF. This sequence joins TRBV5-1 and TRBJ1-6; D uncertain. V lost 8 bases and J 14 bases, leaving 26 bases between the germline ends. Per germline, CDR1 SGHRS and CDR2 YFSETQ. This CDR3 contains 15 residues.

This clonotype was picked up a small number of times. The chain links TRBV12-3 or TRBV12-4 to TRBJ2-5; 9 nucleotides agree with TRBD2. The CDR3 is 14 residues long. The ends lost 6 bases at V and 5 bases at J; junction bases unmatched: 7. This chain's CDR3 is CASRPSGIWETQYF. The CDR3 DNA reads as TGTGCCAGCAGGCCTAGCGGGATATGGGAGACCCAGTACTTC.

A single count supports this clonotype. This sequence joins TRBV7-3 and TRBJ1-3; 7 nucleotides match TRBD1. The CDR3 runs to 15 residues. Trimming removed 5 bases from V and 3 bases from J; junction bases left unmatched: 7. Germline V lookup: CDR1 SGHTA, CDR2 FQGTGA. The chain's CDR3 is CASSLDRAVGNTIYF. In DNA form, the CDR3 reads TGTGCCAGCAGCCTCGACAGGGCGGTTGGAAACACCATATATTTT.

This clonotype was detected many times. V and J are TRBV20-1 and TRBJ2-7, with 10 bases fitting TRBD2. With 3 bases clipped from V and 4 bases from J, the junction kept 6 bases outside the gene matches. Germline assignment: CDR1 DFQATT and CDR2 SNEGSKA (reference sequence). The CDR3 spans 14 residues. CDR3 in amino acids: CSASGTSGKYEQYF. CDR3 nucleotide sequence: TGCAGTGCTAGTGGTACTAGCGGGAAATACGAGCAGTACTTC.

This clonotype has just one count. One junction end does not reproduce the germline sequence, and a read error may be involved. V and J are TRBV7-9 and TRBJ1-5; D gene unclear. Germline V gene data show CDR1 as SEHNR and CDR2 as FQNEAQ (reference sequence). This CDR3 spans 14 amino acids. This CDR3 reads CASSQAGNNQPRHF. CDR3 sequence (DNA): TGTGCCAGCAGCCAAGCCGGGAACAATCAGCCCCGGCATTTT. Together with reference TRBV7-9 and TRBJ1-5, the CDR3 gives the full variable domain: DTGVSQNPRHKITKRGQNVTFRCDPISEHNRLYWYRQTLGQGPEFLTYFQNEAQLEKSRLLSDRFSAERPKGSFSTLEIQRTEQGDSAMYLCASSQAGNNQPRHFGDGTRLSIL.